These 22 T cell receptor beta chains originate from one sample sequenced in a study of metastatic and nonmetastatic thyroid tumors. Via MiXCR, TCRdb re-called the PCR reads. The profile shows about 52,000 clones, approximately 17% of them singletons. Patients had received no treatment of any kind before thyroid surgery. The specimen sequenced was blood. Receptors were obtained from a female donor with papillary thyroid cancer or a benign thyroid nodule (not recorded which). Some clones in this sample may be carry-over from other donors' samples.

This clone occurred many times. The chain joins TRBV4-2 to TRBJ2-6; perhaps D is TRBD1 or TRBD2 (5 bases each). The germline gives CDR1 LGHNA, CDR2 YNFKEQ. The CDR3 loop spans 17 amino acids. Trimming left V 0 bases short and J 0 bases short, with 9 bases between. CDR3 DNA: TGTGCCAGCAGCCAAGATGGGGGTTCCTCTGGGGCCAACGTCCTGACTTTC. Its translation: CASSQDGGSSGANVLTF.

This clone was recorded many times. The chain has TRBV11-1 and TRBJ2-7; the match to TRBD1 covers 10 bases. Germline CDR1 reads SGHAT; CDR2 reads FQDESV (reference sequence). The length of the CDR3 is 14 residues. Trimming removed 5 bases from V and 3 bases from J; junction bases left unmatched: 4. Written as DNA, the CDR3 is TGTGCCAGCAGCCTGACAGGGGGCCTCTACGAGCAGTACTTC. Amino acids: CASSLTGGLYEQYF.

This clone was seen many times. This chain joins TRBV2 and TRBJ2-3, with D possibly matching TRBD1 (7 bases). Trimming pared 6 bases from V and 0 bases from J, leaving 13 bases between. Germline CDR1 reads SNHLY; CDR2 reads FYNNEI. The CDR3 length is 15 residues. In nucleotides, the CDR3 is TGTGCCAGCAGCGGCGGGACAGCTAGCACAGATACGCAGTATTTT. Amino acids: CASSGGTASTDTQYF.

This clone was counted many times. The V and J genes are TRBV30 and TRBJ1-1; the D is unclear. Per the germline V gene, CDR1 is GTSNPN and CDR2 is SVGIG (reference sequence). V was shortened by 4 bases and J by 3 bases, with 9 bases between the two germline ends. The CDR3 consists of 12 residues. As DNA, the CDR3 is TGTGCCTGGAAACCGCAGGACACTGAAGCTTTCTTT. The encoded protein is CAWKPQDTEAFF.

Many counts were recorded for this clone. This chain uses TRBV7-2 with TRBJ2-7; possibly TRBD1 or TRBD2 for D (5 bases each). The V and J ends lost 2 bases and 5 bases respectively, with 13 bases between them. The CDR3 contains 14 residues. Germline V gene data show CDR1 as SGHTA and CDR2 as FQGNSA. The CDR3 bases are TGTGCCAGCAGCTTATCGGGACCCCACGACGAGCAGTACTTC. Protein product: CASSLSGPHDEQYF.

The V and J genes are TRBV20-1 and TRBJ1-2; D is ambiguous. Germline CDR1 DFQATT, CDR2 SNEGSKA (reference sequence). This CDR3 has 13 amino acids. V was shortened by 4 bases and J by 4 bases, with 13 bases between the two germline ends. In DNA form, the CDR3 reads TGCAGTGCTAAAGTCGAGGTTAGCTATGGCTACACCTTC. Amino acid sequence: CSAKVEVSYGYTF.

The rearrangement uses TRBV11-2 and TRBJ1-1, with 12 nucleotides matching TRBD1. The trim removed 2 bases at V and 5 bases at J, leaving 9 bases unmatched. Looked up from germline, CDR1 is SGHAT and CDR2 is FQNNGV. The CDR3 has 17 residues. The CDR3 reads CASSLTPGQGARTEAFF. The CDR3 DNA follows: TGTGCCAGCAGCTTAACTCCGGGACAGGGGGCCAGGACTGAAGCTTTCTTT. Looking up the rest from reference TRBV11-2 and TRBJ1-1 gives the full variable domain: EAGVAQSPRYKIIEKRQSVAFWCNPISGHATLYWYQQILGQGPKLLIQFQNNGVVDDSQLPKDRFSAERLKGVDSTLKIQPAKLEDSAVYLCASSLTPGQGARTEAFFGQGTRLTVV.

This clone has at least ten counts. The rearrangement uses TRBV6-1 and TRBJ2-1, with D uncertain. The CDR3 runs to 13 residues. V lost 10 bases, J lost 6 bases, and 16 bases lay in between. CDR1 is MNHNS and CDR2 is SASEGT in the germline V gene. The CDR3 loop reads CATSRTLLNEQFF. In DNA, the CDR3 is TGTGCCACCAGCAGGACCCTCCTCAATGAGCAGTTCTTC.

This clone was seen at least ten times. This chain links TRBV28 with TRBJ2-6; TRBD1 might be the D (6 bases). The CDR3 extends over 17 amino acids. The V end was cut by 6 bases, the J end by 2 bases, with 17 bases between. Per the germline V gene, CDR1 is MDHEN and CDR2 is SYDVKM. This CDR3 is CASSRTAALAGANVLTF. CDR3 DNA: TGTGCCAGCAGCAGGACAGCCGCTCTTGCTGGGGCCAACGTCCTGACTTTC.

This rearrangement joins TRBV7-2 to TRBJ2-7, with D unclear. Trimming pared 7 bases from V and 9 bases from J, leaving 19 bases between. Germline V CDR1 and CDR2: SGHTA, FQGNSA. The CDR3 has 13 residues. In DNA form, the CDR3 reads TGTGCCAGCATCTGTGGGCCCGACGAGGCGCAGTACTTC. Its protein product is CASICGPDEAQYF.

To note about this clone: This may come from a read error, since a much larger clone is one base off. The gene calls are TRBV2 and TRBJ1-4; no reliable D call. The CDR3 is 16 amino acids. CDR1 and CDR2 (germline): SNHLY, FYNNEI. Between the trimmed V and J ends, which lost 3 bases and 4 bases, there was a span of 15 bases. DNA of the CDR3: TGTGCCAGCAGTGACGGGAATACTTTCGGTAATGAAAAACTGTTTTTT. The encoded protein is CASSDGNTFGNEKLFF.

About this clone itself: The germline gene is not matched at one end of the junction; a read error may be the cause. The chain recombines TRBV19 with TRBJ2-7; no firm D call. The CDR3 contains 13 residues. CDR1 and CDR2 from the germline V gene are LNHDA and SQIVND (reference sequence). CDR3 bases: TGTGCCAGTAGTATAGGTGAGTGGTACGATCAGTACTTC. As protein: CASSIGEWYDQYF.

The rearrangement joins TRBV7-2 to TRBJ1-2; TRBD1 matches 9 bases. The CDR3 totals 16 residues. Germline V lookup: CDR1 SGHTA, CDR2 FQGNSA. With 0 bases clipped from V and 7 bases from J, the junction kept 9 bases outside the gene matches. As DNA, the CDR3 is TGTGCCAGCAGCTTAGCAACAGGGGGCGCCGGAAGTGGCTACACCTTC. This sequence encodes CASSLATGGAGSGYTF.

This clone was observed at least ten times. V is TRBV7-3 and J is TRBJ2-1; TRBD2 agrees at 11 bases. This CDR3 has 15 residues. The J segment lost 6 bases and the V segment lost 5 bases, leaving 6 bases of the junction unmatched. Germline V gene lookup returns CDR1 SGHTA and CDR2 FQGTGA. The CDR3: CASSPRLAGLNEQFF. The CDR3 region has the DNA TGTGCCAGCAGCCCCAGACTAGCGGGACTCAATGAGCAGTTCTTC.

This clone was found a few times. This could be a read error, since a much larger clone is one nucleotide away. Other DNA sequences of this sample code for an identical CDR3. V gene TRBV5-6 combines with J gene TRBJ2-1; the D gene is possibly TRBD2 (5 bases). Deletions cut 3 bases from V and 1 base from J, with 8 bases between. CDR3 length: 14 residues. CDR1 is SGHDT and CDR2 is YYEEEE in the germline V gene. The CDR3 bases are TGTGCCAGCAGCTCAGGACTGTCCTACAATGAGCAGTTCTTC. This sequence encodes CASSSGLSYNEQFF.

There are many counts of this clone. V usage is TRBV27 and J usage is TRBJ1-1, with TRBD1 identical over 7 bases. From germline, CDR1 is MNHEY and CDR2 SMNVEV (reference sequence). This CDR3 is 15 amino acids long. J was trimmed by 4 bases and V by 2 bases; bases with no gene match: 7. The chain's CDR3 is CASSLEQGSGTEAFF. DNA of the CDR3: TGTGCCAGCAGTTTAGAACAGGGGAGCGGCACTGAAGCTTTCTTT.

V is TRBV20-1 and J is TRBJ2-5, with TRBD1 as a possible D gene (6 bases). This CDR3 region has 15 residues. The germline gives CDR1 DFQATT, CDR2 SNEGSKA (reference sequence). Between the trimmed V and J ends, which lost 0 bases and 1 base, there was a span of 12 bases. CDR3 amino acids: CSAREQGTFQETQYF. CDR3 DNA sequence: TGCAGTGCTAGAGAACAGGGAACTTTCCAAGAGACCCAGTACTTC.

This clone was counted at least ten times. The V and J genes are TRBV29-1 and TRBJ2-3; TRBD2 is a possible D gene (6 bases). With 6 bases removed from V and 0 bases from J, the gap between germline ends came to 10 bases. CDR1 SQVTM and CDR2 ANQGSEA come from the germline V gene. This CDR3 is built from 13 residues. The CDR3 bases are TGCAGCGTGGCTGGAGGGAGCACAGATACGCAGTATTTT. This gives the protein CSVAGGSTDTQYF.

In its sample, this clone is medium-sized. The CDR3 region has the DNA TGTGCCAGCAGATGGGGTTCCTCTGGAAACACCATATATTTT. This sequence encodes CASRWGSSGNTIYF. The chain carries TRBV6-2 or TRBV6-3 and TRBJ1-3, with D hard to call. This CDR3 is built from 14 residues. V dropped 6 bases and J dropped 0 bases, with 9 bases sitting between them. CDR1 and CDR2 (germline): MNHEY, SVGEGT.

This clone was counted many times. Other DNA sequences in the same sample also yield this CDR3. This chain uses TRBV7-8 with TRBJ2-6; D uncertain. V was pared by 4 bases and J by 4 bases, with 17 bases between. Germline CDR1 SGHVS, CDR2 FQNEAQ. The CDR3 contains 17 residues. CDR3 loop: CASSSSGPLGGANVLTF. In DNA, the CDR3 is TGTGCCAGCAGCTCTTCGGGTCCCCTTGGGGGGGCCAACGTCCTGACTTTC.

This clone has just one count. The chain carries TRBV5-1 and TRBJ1-4; D might be TRBD1 (5 bases). CDR3 length equals 13 residues. The V end lost 7 bases, the J end lost 5 bases, and 12 bases lay between the germline ends. Germline V gene lookup returns CDR1 SGHRS and CDR2 YFSETQ. CDR3 nucleotide sequence: TGCGCCAGCGGTCGGTGGACAAATGAAAAACTGTTTTTT. This sequence encodes CASGRWTNEKLFF. Using reference TRBV5-1 and TRBJ1-4 for the parts outside the CDR3, the full variable domain is KAGVTQTPRYLIKTRGQQVTLSCSPISGHRSVSWYQQTPGQGLQFLFEYFSETQRNKGNFPGRFSGRQFSNSRSEMNVSTLELGDSALYLCASGRWTNEKLFFGSGTQLSVL.

V is TRBV11-1 and J is TRBJ1-1, with 10 positions matching TRBD1. This CDR3 has 16 residues. The V gene's germline CDR1 is SGHAT and CDR2 FQDESV (reference sequence). J was trimmed by 1 base and V by 7 bases; bases with no gene match: 9. CDR3 region: CASITWGQGTNTEAFF. The DNA of the CDR3 is TGTGCCAGCATCACTTGGGGACAGGGGACGAACACTGAAGCTTTCTTT.